This T cell receptor (beta chain) is drawn from a study of regulatory T cells in long-lasting Graves disease. The time point here: persistent/refractory GD, antithyroid drugs over 5 years with positive TRAb. RNA isolated from PBMCs was used to make the TCR library. TCR beta libraries were built with iRepertoire HTBI primers and Arm-PCR of CDR3 regions. TCRdb fed the multiplex PCR reads into MiXCR, producing one record per CDR3 protein. The sample has 430,000 or so distinct CDR3 sequences, 21% seen once; the top ten hold approximately 15%. The ends lost 2 bases at V and 2 bases at J; junction bases unmatched: 2. The CDR3 covers 14 residues. The germline V gene has CDR1 MGHRA and CDR2 YSYEKL.

V is TRBV4-1 and J is TRBJ2-7; 8 bases are a match to TRBD1. The clonotype comes from a female donor with Graves disease. This specimen was peripheral blood mononuclear cells (PBMCs), taken when the disease was refractory, from a patient treated with antithyroid drugs. The CDR3 loop reads CASSQLQGAYEQYF. CDR3 DNA: TGCGCCAGCAGCCAACTACAGGGGGCCTACGAGCAGTACTTC.